The 6 T cell receptor beta chains listed next were all sequenced from one sample in a study of human T cells and chemical hapten exposure. Time point defined: patch test 3, about 24 weeks after DPC sensitization. The treatment here: therapeutic diphenylcyclopropenone sensitization with weekly scalp DPC. TCRdb re-called the RACE reads with MiXCR, one entry per CDR3 protein. The sample has about 170,000 distinct CDR3 sequences; roughly 26% are singletons. Sequences were derived from whole blood, sampled in connection with sensitization to the hapten diphenylcyclopropenone (DPC). The receptor source for this set is a woman under 30 with alopecia areata. Some clones in this sample may be carry-over from other donors' samples.

This clonotype was recorded a few times. The CDR3 nucleotides are TGTGCCAGCAGGGACCGCCGGAACACCGGGGAGCTGTTTTTT. This encodes CASRDRRNTGELFF. This chain links TRBV3-1 with TRBJ2-2; D gene unclear. V gave up 6 bases and J gave up 1 base, with 9 bases separating them. Germline V gene data show CDR1 as LGHDT and CDR2 as YNNKEL (reference sequence). CDR3 length: 14 amino acids.

The V call is TRBV20-1, the J call TRBJ1-1; 7 bases align to TRBD1. V trimming: 6 bases; J trimming: 5 bases; junction bases outside the gene matches: 6. The CDR3 loop spans 12 amino acids. CDR1 is DFQATT, CDR2 SNEGSKA, per germline (reference sequence). CDR3 nucleotides: TGCAGTGCCCCCGGACAGGCGACTGAAGCTTTCTTT. It translates to CSAPGQATEAFF.

This clonotype has only a few counts. This sequence joins TRBV14 and TRBJ1-4; tentatively, D is TRBD1 (6 bases). Deletions cut 3 bases from V and 6 bases from J, with 14 bases between. Germline V gives CDR1 SGHDN, CDR2 FVKESK. CDR3 length: 15 residues. DNA of the CDR3: TGTGCCAGCAGCCACGCCGGGACAAGCGATGAAAAACTGTTTTTT. It yields the protein CASSHAGTSDEKLFF.

The chain carries TRBV24-1 and TRBJ2-1, with D possibly TRBD2 on 5 matching bases. V shed 2 bases and J shed 10 bases, with 23 bases lying between them. The CDR3 covers 17 residues. CDR1 and CDR2 from the germline V gene are KGHDR and SFDVKD. The CDR3 DNA is TGTGCCACCAGTGATTCTGGAACTATCCGGACGGGGAAGGAGCAGTTCTTC. Its translation: CATSDSGTIRTGKEQFF.

This clonotype has just a few counts. This chain links TRBV27 with TRBJ2-7; either TRBD1 or TRBD2 may fit D (6 bases each). This CDR3 is 13 amino acids long. Germline V lookup: CDR1 MNHEY, CDR2 SMNVEV (reference sequence). V dropped 2 bases and J dropped 3 bases, with 8 bases sitting between them. The CDR3 is CASSLGGLYEQYF. DNA for the CDR3: TGTGCCAGCAGTTTAGGGGGGCTCTACGAGCAGTACTTC.

The chain is built from TRBV7-2 and TRBJ2-7, with D perhaps TRBD1 (6 bases). This CDR3 spans 14 amino acids. Germline values: CDR1 SGHTA, CDR2 FQGNSA. V was cut by 1 base and J by 6 bases, with 13 bases left in between. The chain's CDR3 is CASSLGTVTPEQYF. For the CDR3, the DNA is TGTGCCAGCAGCTTAGGGACAGTCACGCCCGAGCAGTACTTC.